The next 25 T cell receptor beta chains were all read from a single sample in a study of beta chain features in type 1 diabetes. Broader study findings: In all four CD4+ subsets, TCRB CDR3 length was significantly, moderately reduced in type 1 diabetes.

Expressed TCRB transcripts were sequenced because the isolated RNA had all been reverse transcribed beforehand. TCRdb's copy holds only in-frame clones and misses some; the assay was immunoSEQ multiplex PCR. The repertoire includes a few hundred thousand clones, approximately 13% of them detected once, and approximately 0.016% sits in the top ten. The antigens these receptors bind are not known. The specimen sequenced was naive CD4+ T cells from blood. The origin of the receptors is a woman aged 18 to 35 with type 1 diabetes.

V gene TRBV7-2 combines with J gene TRBJ2-4; D remains ambiguous. The V and J ends lost 5 bases and 12 bases respectively, with 17 bases between them. The CDR3 runs to 13 residues. Per the germline V gene, CDR1 is SGHTA and CDR2 is FQGNSA. CDR3 DNA: TGTGCCAGCAGCCTTTCGCCGAACACCGATCAGTACTTC. Translation gives CASSLSPNTDQYF.

This chain uses TRBV6-6 with TRBJ2-3, with D tentatively TRBD2 (5 bases). Trimming stripped 5 bases from V and 6 bases from J, with 15 bases between. CDR3 length: 14 residues. Looked up from germline, CDR1 is MNHNY and CDR2 is SVGAGI (reference sequence). The chain's CDR3 is CASSPREGGDTQYF. DNA for the CDR3: TGTGCCAGCAGTCCCCGGGAAGGTGGGGATACGCAGTATTTT.

The chain has TRBV5-6 and TRBJ2-3, with 7 bases that match TRBD1. Germline CDR1 and CDR2: SGHDT and YYEEEE. This CDR3 contains 14 residues. Germline trimming cut 4 bases from V and 3 bases from J; bases unmatched to any gene: 5. The CDR3: CASSPRGLTDTQYF. The CDR3 bases are TGTGCCAGCAGCCCGAGGGGGCTGACAGATACGCAGTATTTT.

This clone was recorded a few times. The chain recombines TRBV5-1 with TRBJ2-3, with 9 bases lining up with TRBD1. Germline values: CDR1 SGHRS, CDR2 YFSETQ. The length of the CDR3 is 12 residues. J gave up 14 bases and V 4 bases, and 8 bases lay outside the gene matches. This chain's CDR3 is CASSMDRGHAYF. CDR3 bases: TGCGCCAGCAGCATGGACAGGGGTCATGCGTATTTT.

The J gene is TRBJ2-5, the V gene TRBV5-8, with 10 bases matching TRBD1. Germline CDR1 is SGHTS and CDR2 is YDEGEE. There are 16 residues in the CDR3. Trimming at V came to 4 bases and at J to 0 bases, leaving 6 bases not matched to a gene. The CDR3 region is CASSVMGTGDQETQYF. Here the CDR3 DNA reads TGTGCCAGCAGCGTGATGGGGACAGGGGACCAAGAGACCCAGTACTTC.

The gene calls are TRBV5-1 and TRBJ1-4; 7 bases agree with TRBD1. After removal of 1 base from V and 5 bases from J, the junction contained 5 bases not matched to a gene. CDR1 is SGHRS and CDR2 is YFSETQ in the germline V gene. The CDR3 has 15 residues. In DNA form, the CDR3 reads TGCGCCAGCAGCTTGATCGGGACAGTAAATGAAAAACTGTTTTTT. As protein: CASSLIGTVNEKLFF. Filled out from reference TRBV5-1 and TRBJ1-4, the complete variable domain reads KAGVTQTPRYLIKTRGQQVTLSCSPISGHRSVSWYQQTPGQGLQFLFEYFSETQRNKGNFPGRFSGRQFSNSRSEMNVSTLELGDSALYLCASSLIGTVNEKLFFGSGTQLSVL.

This clone was detected only a few times. The chain employs TRBV5-4 and TRBJ2-3; D gene ambiguous. This CDR3 is built from 15 residues. Trimming stripped 2 bases from V and 8 bases from J, with 18 bases between. CDR1 is SGHNT and CDR2 is YYREEE in the germline V gene (reference sequence). The CDR3 spells CASSFGLAAPVTQYF. The DNA for the CDR3 is TGTGCCAGCAGCTTTGGCTTGGCGGCCCCGGTTACGCAGTATTTT.

The chain couples TRBV11-2 to TRBJ2-3, with D uncertain. The CDR3 is 13 residues long. The germline V and J ends were trimmed by 1 base and 6 bases, with 8 bases remaining between them. CDR1 and CDR2 from the germline V gene are SGHAT and FQNNGV. The CDR3 region has the DNA TGTGCCAGCAGCTTAGGCCCGGTCGATACGCAGTATTTT. Translation gives CASSLGPVDTQYF.

The rearrangement links TRBV4-3 to TRBJ2-1; 10 bases map to TRBD2. The ends lost 4 bases at V and 2 bases at J; junction bases unmatched: 5. Germline assignment: CDR1 LGHNA and CDR2 YSLEER. The CDR3 spans 16 residues. The CDR3 sequence is CASSPGLASAYNEQFF. The CDR3 DNA reads as TGCGCCAGCAGCCCGGGACTAGCGTCGGCCTACAATGAGCAGTTCTTC.

This clone was counted only a few times. The chain recombines TRBV7-2 with TRBJ2-7; unclear D gene. CDR1 is SGHTA, CDR2 FQGNSA, per germline. The V end was cut by 4 bases, the J end by 7 bases, with 8 bases between. This CDR3 is built from 11 residues. CDR3 in DNA: TGTGCCAGCAGCTCCTCCCGGGAGCAGTACGTC. This sequence encodes CASSSSREQYV.

This clone has just a few counts. The chain uses TRBV9 and TRBJ2-3; 7 bases align to TRBD1. The junction had 8 bases not matched to a gene; V was cut back by 4 bases and J by 0 bases. The CDR3 is 16 residues long. Germline assignment: CDR1 SGDLS and CDR2 YYNGEE. Here the CDR3 DNA reads TGTGCCAGCAGCCCAGGGACAGACACTAGCACAGATACGCAGTATTTT. Its protein is CASSPGTDTSTDTQYF.

There are a few counts of this clone. The chain links TRBV7-9 to TRBJ1-1; weak D call: TRBD1 (6 bases). Germline V gene data show CDR1 as SEHNR and CDR2 as FQNEAQ (reference sequence). The CDR3 covers 15 residues. The germline V and J ends were trimmed by 1 base and 2 bases, with 11 bases remaining between them. The CDR3 coding sequence is TGTGCCAGCAGCTTAGGAACAGGGCCAAACACTGAAGCTTTCTTT. Encoded protein: CASSLGTGPNTEAFF.

The chain employs TRBV5-1 and TRBJ1-5; D is unclear. The CDR3 is 14 amino acids. Germline CDR1 and CDR2: SGHRS and YFSETQ. V was cut by 2 bases and J by 1 base, with 7 bases left in between. CDR3 sequence reads: CASSFDWSNQPQHF. The CDR3 DNA is TGCGCCAGCAGCTTTGACTGGAGCAATCAGCCCCAGCATTTT.

The chain is built from TRBV7-9 and TRBJ1-1; 11 nucleotides align to TRBD1. The V gene end was trimmed by 5 bases and the J gene end by 1 base; junction bases not matched to a gene: 9. Germline V gene sequence: CDR1 SEHNR, CDR2 FQNEAQ (reference sequence). The CDR3 length is 17 residues. The CDR3 region has the DNA TGTGCCAGCAGCGCACACCCCGGGACAGGGGGGAACACTGAAGCTTTCTTT. Protein sequence: CASSAHPGTGGNTEAFF.

The sample holds a few counts of this clone. The V call is TRBV15, the J call TRBJ1-2, with a tentative D call TRBD1 (5 bases). Germline-derived CDR1 and CDR2 are LNHNV and YYDKDF (reference sequence). V lost 1 base, J lost 3 bases, and 15 bases lay in between. The CDR3 totals 16 residues. The CDR3 region has the DNA TGTGCCACCAGCAGAGCGTTCGGGGGGGTCGACTATGGCTACACCTTC. This sequence encodes CATSRAFGGVDYGYTF.

In this sample, this clone turned up a few times. The genes are TRBV11-2 and TRBJ2-3, with 14 bases fitting TRBD2. The CDR3 extends over 16 amino acids. J was trimmed by 3 bases and V by 5 bases; bases with no gene match: 4. CDR1 and CDR2 from the germline V gene are SGHAT and FQNNGV. The CDR3 DNA reads TGTGCCAGCAGCGCTCGACTAGCGGGAGGGACAGATACGCAGTATTTT. It translates to CASSARLAGGTDTQYF.

This clone was counted between two and nine times. Within the sample, other DNA sequences also encode this same CDR3. This rearrangement joins TRBV7-2 to TRBJ2-5; TRBD1 agrees at 7 bases. The CDR3 totals 13 residues. V was clipped by 5 bases and J by 2 bases; unmatched bases: 2. Per germline, CDR1 SGHTA and CDR2 FQGNSA. Here the CDR3 reads CASSPGQQETQYF. The CDR3 DNA sequence: TGTGCCAGCAGCCCGGGACAGCAAGAGACCCAGTACTTC.

The V call is TRBV5-1, the J call TRBJ1-4; maybe TRBD1 (6 bases). Germline V gene data show CDR1 as SGHRS and CDR2 as YFSETQ. CDR3 length: 13 amino acids. Trimming removed 3 bases at V and 5 bases at J, with 8 bases between. The CDR3 sequence: CASSWTENEKLFF. DNA for the CDR3: TGCGCCAGCAGCTGGACAGAAAATGAAAAACTGTTTTTT.

The gene calls are TRBV9 and TRBJ2-3, with 7 nucleotides matching TRBD2. V lost 4 bases and J lost 4; bases outside the gene matches: 12. CDR1 is SGDLS and CDR2 is YYNGEE in the germline V gene. The CDR3 contains 16 residues. The CDR3 is CASSSREGGSADTQYF. The CDR3 region has the DNA TGTGCCAGCAGCTCCCGCGAAGGCGGGAGCGCAGATACGCAGTATTTT.

This sequence joins TRBV28 and TRBJ2-7; TRBD2 matches at 7 bases. The CDR3 loop spans 14 amino acids. The trim removed 8 bases at V and 2 bases at J, leaving 9 bases unmatched. The germline CDR1 and CDR2 sequences are MDHEN and SYDVKM. CDR3 sequence reads: CASGSAGTTYEQYF. Here the CDR3 DNA reads TGTGCCAGCGGGTCCGCAGGGACTACCTACGAGCAGTACTTC.

The table lists this clone with a few counts. The genes are TRBV9 and TRBJ2-1; TRBD2 matches 9 bases. V trimming: 4 bases; J trimming: 2 bases; junction bases outside the gene matches: 7. Per the germline V gene, CDR1 is SGDLS and CDR2 is YYNGEE. This CDR3 comprises 16 residues. The CDR3 region has the DNA TGTGCCAGCAGCCCCGGGGGGACTAGCCCCTACAATGAGCAGTTCTTC. As protein: CASSPGGTSPYNEQFF.

The rearrangement joins TRBV5-1 to TRBJ2-1; 7 bases match TRBD1. V lost 3 bases to trimming and J lost 5 bases; unmatched junction nucleotides: 5. Germline V gene data show CDR1 as SGHRS and CDR2 as YFSETQ. CDR3 length: 14 residues. The CDR3: CASSSGQDHNEQFF. CDR3 coding DNA: TGCGCCAGCAGCTCCGGACAGGACCACAATGAGCAGTTCTTC. The full variable domain, rest sourced from reference TRBV5-1 and TRBJ2-1, is KAGVTQTPRYLIKTRGQQVTLSCSPISGHRSVSWYQQTPGQGLQFLFEYFSETQRNKGNFPGRFSGRQFSNSRSEMNVSTLELGDSALYLCASSSGQDHNEQFFGPGTRLTVL.

This clone was counted a few times. J is TRBJ2-1 and V is TRBV7-9; 9 bases line up with TRBD2. The CDR3 spans 15 residues. V dropped 2 bases and J dropped 12; count of bases not matched to a gene: 11. Germline lookup yields CDR1 SEHNR and CDR2 FQNEAQ (reference sequence). CDR3 residues: CASSLQVMAGGGQFF. The DNA of the CDR3 is TGTGCCAGCAGCTTACAAGTTATGGCGGGAGGGGGGCAGTTCTTC.

With regard to this clone: Other nucleotide sequences in the sample specify the same CDR3. This chain links TRBV18 with TRBJ1-1; no firm D call. V was trimmed by 3 bases and J by 8 bases, leaving 10 bases between them. Germline CDR1 and CDR2: KGHSH and LQKENI. This CDR3 is built from 12 residues. The CDR3 DNA is TGTGCCAGCTCACCGGCGGGAACGGAAGCTTTCTTT. Translation: CASSPAGTEAFF.

CDR3 sequence (DNA): TGTGCCTGGAGTGGCATAGCGGGAGTAGGCGATGAGCAGTTCTTC. This encodes CAWSGIAGVGDEQFF. The chain joins TRBV30 to TRBJ2-1, with 9 bases identical to TRBD2. The CDR3 runs to 15 residues. Trimming at V came to 1 base and at J to 8 bases, leaving 9 bases not matched to a gene. Germline V lookup: CDR1 GTSNPN, CDR2 SVGIG (reference sequence). Filled out from reference TRBV30 and TRBJ2-1, the complete variable domain reads SQTIHQWPATLVQPVGSPLSLECTVEGTSNPNLYWYRQAAGRGLQLLFYSVGIGQISSEVPQNLSASRPQDRQFILSSKKLLLSDSGFYLCAWSGIAGVGDEQFFGPGTRLTVL.